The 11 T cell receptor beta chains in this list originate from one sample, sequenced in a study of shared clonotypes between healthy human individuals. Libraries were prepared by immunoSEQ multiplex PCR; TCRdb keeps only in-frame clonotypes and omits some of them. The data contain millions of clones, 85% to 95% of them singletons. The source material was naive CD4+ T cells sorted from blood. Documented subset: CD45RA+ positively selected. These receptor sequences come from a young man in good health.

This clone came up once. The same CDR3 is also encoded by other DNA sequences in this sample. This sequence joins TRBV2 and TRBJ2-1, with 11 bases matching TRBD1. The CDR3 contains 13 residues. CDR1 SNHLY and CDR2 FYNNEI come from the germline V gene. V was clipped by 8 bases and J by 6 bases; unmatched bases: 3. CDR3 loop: CASGGQGGNEQFF. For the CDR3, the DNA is TGTGCCAGCGGGGGACAGGGGGGCAATGAGCAGTTCTTC. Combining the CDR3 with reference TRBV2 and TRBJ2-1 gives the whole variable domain EPEVTQTPSHQVTQMGQEVILRCVPISNHLYFYWYRQILGQKVEFLVSFYNNEISEKSEIFDDQFSVERPDGSNFTLKIRSTKLEDSAMYFCASGGQGGNEQFFGPGTRLTVL.

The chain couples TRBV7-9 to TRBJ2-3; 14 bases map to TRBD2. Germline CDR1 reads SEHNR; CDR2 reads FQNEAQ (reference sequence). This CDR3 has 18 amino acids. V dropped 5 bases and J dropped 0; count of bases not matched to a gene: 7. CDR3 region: CASSPGTSGGLSTDTQYF. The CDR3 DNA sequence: TGTGCCAGCAGCCCCGGGACTAGCGGGGGACTTAGCACAGATACGCAGTATTTT. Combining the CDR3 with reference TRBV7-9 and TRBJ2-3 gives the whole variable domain DTGVSQNPRHKITKRGQNVTFRCDPISEHNRLYWYRQTLGQGPEFLTYFQNEAQLEKSRLLSDRFSAERPKGSFSTLEIQRTEQGDSAMYLCASSPGTSGGLSTDTQYFGPGTRLTVL.

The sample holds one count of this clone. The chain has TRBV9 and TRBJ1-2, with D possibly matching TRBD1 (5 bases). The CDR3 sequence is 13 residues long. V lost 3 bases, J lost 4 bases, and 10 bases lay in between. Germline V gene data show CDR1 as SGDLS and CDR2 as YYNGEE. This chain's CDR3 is CASSGQHFYGYTF. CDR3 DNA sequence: TGTGCCAGCAGCGGACAGCACTTCTATGGCTACACCTTC.

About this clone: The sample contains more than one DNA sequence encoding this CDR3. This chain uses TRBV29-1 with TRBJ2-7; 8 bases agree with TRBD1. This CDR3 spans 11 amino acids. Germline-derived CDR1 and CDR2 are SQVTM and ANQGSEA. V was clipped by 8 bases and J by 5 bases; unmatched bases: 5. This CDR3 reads CSTRTGHEQYF. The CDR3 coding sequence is TGCAGCACCCGGACAGGGCACGAGCAGTACTTC.

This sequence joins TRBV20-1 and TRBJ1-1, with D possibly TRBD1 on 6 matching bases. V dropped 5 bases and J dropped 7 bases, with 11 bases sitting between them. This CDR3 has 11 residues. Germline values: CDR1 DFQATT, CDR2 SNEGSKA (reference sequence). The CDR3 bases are TGCAGTGCTTTCCAGGGGATTGAAGCTTTCTTT. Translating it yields CSAFQGIEAFF.

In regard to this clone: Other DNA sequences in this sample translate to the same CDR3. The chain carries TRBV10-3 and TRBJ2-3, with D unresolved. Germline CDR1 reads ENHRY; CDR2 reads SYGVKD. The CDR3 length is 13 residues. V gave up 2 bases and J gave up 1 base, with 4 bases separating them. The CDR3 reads CAISETGTDTQYF. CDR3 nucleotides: TGTGCCATCAGTGAGACTGGCACAGATACGCAGTATTTT.

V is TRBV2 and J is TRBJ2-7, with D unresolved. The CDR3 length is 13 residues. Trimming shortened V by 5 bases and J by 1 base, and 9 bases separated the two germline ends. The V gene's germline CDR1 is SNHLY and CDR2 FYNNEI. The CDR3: CASSPERSYEQYF. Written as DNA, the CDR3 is TGTGCCAGCAGTCCCGAACGGTCCTACGAGCAGTACTTC. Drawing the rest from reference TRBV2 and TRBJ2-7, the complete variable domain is EPEVTQTPSHQVTQMGQEVILRCVPISNHLYFYWYRQILGQKVEFLVSFYNNEISEKSEIFDDQFSVERPDGSNFTLKIRSTKLEDSAMYFCASSPERSYEQYFGPGTRLTVT.

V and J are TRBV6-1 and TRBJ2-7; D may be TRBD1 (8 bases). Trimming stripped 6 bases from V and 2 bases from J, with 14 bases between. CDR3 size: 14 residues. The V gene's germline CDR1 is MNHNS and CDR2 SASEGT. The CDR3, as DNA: TGTGCCAGCAGGGGTACAGGGGGGGCCTACGAGCAGTACTTC. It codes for CASRGTGGAYEQYF.

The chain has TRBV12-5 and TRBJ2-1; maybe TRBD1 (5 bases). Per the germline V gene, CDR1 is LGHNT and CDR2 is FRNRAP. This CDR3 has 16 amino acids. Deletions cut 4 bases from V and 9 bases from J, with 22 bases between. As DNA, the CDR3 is TGTGCTAGTGGTTGGGTAGGGGCCCCTTCCCCTACTGAGCAGTTCTTC. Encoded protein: CASGWVGAPSPTEQFF.

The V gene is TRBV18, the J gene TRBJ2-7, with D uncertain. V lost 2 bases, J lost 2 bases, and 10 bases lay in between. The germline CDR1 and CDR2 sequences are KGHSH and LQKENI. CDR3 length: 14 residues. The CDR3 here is CASSPNTSTYEQYF. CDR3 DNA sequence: TGTGCCAGCTCACCAAACACTTCTACCTACGAGCAGTACTTC.

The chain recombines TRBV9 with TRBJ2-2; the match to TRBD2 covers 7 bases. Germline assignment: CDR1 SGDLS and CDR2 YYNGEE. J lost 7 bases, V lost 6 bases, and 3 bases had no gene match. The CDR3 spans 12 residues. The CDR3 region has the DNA TGTGCCAGCATAAGGGAGGGCGGGGAGCTGTTTTTT. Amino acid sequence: CASIREGGELFF. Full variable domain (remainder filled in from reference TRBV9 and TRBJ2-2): DSGVTQTPKHLITATGQRVTLRCSPRSGDLSVYWYQQSLDQGLQFLIQYYNGEERAKGNILERFSAQQFPDLHSELNLSSLELGDSALYFCASIREGGELFFGEGSRLTVL.